One T cell receptor (beta chain) is described in this entry. Antigen specificity is unknown. The data were obtained in a study of OX40 agonist ivuxolimab in advanced cancers. Study details: The diagnoses of dose-escalation patients were hepatocellular carcinoma, melanoma, renal cell or head and neck cancer. Three patients, one with hepatocellular carcinoma and two with cutaneous melanoma, responded partially.

Study-wide results and caveats: CD4+ T cells averaged fewer expanded clones than CD8+ T cells.

V dropped 0 bases and J dropped 0 bases, with 15 bases sitting between them. The CDR3 covers 19 residues. Sequencing was performed with immunoSEQ multiplex PCR; in TCRdb, only in-frame clones are kept and a portion is missing. The data show over 85,000 clones, approximately 93% seen once. The rearrangement uses TRBV6-7 and TRBJ2-6; D gene uncertain. TRBV6-7 is treated as an ORF (open reading frame) with a function not yet certain. The receptor comes from an adult with an advanced solid tumor such as melanoma, head and neck, liver or kidney cancer. Sample: CD4+ or CD8+ T cells sorted from blood, taken in a trial of the OX40 agonist ivuxolimab. The CDR3 nucleotides are TGTGCCAGCAGTTACTCGATTCCGACTTGCTGCTCTGGGGCCAACGTCCTGACTTTC. Translated, it gives CASSYSIPTCCSGANVLTF.